Listed below are T cell receptor beta chains from one sample, sequenced in a study of blood T cell repertoires in COVID-19. Data came from immunoSEQ multiplex PCR; TCRdb stores just in-frame clones and leaves some out. The sample holds around 300,000 clones, around nine tenths seen once. Sequenced sample: PBMCs or T cells enriched from blood (not recorded which). The origin of the receptors is a woman aged 60-75 years in a cohort exposed to, infected with or recovered from COVID-19 (not recorded which). The CDR3 runs from the conserved cysteine through the conserved F or W. D genes are given only for firm matches.

d_call	j_call	v_call	cdr3_aa	cdr3_nt
-	TRBJ2-7	TRBV18	CASSPPGQTSYEQYF	TGTGCCAGCTCACCACCAGGACAGACCTCCTACGAGCAGTACTTC
-	TRBJ1-2	TRBV30	CAWSVRGRGEGYTF	TGTGCCTGGAGTGTACGGGGCAGGGGTGAGGGCTACACCTTC
-	TRBJ1-1	TRBV5-6	CASSLAEGRGNTEAFF	TGTGCCAGCAGCTTGGCGGAGGGGCGCGGGAACACTGAAGCTTTCTTT
TRBD1	TRBJ2-5	TRBV25-1	CASSELQGAGRETQYF	TGTGCCAGCAGTGAACTCCAGGGGGCAGGAAGGGAGACCCAGTACTTC
-	TRBJ2-1	TRBV14	CASSQGRQEYNEQFF	TGTGCCAGCAGCCAAGGAAGGCAGGAATACAATGAGCAGTTCTTC
TRBD2	TRBJ2-5	TRBV25-1	CASSEYLSGTSAEETQYF	TGTGCCAGCAGTGAATATCTATCCGGGACTAGCGCCGAAGAGACCCAGTACTTC
TRBD1	TRBJ1-1	TRBV19	CASSIAGQLNTEAFF	TGTGCCAGTAGTATAGCGGGACAGTTGAACACTGAAGCTTTCTTT
-	TRBJ1-6	TRBV13	CASSSTSSGNNSPLHF	TGTGCCAGCAGCTCCACCTCCTCGGGTAATAATTCACCCCTCCACTTT
-	TRBJ2-7	TRBV5-6	CASSRRAETTYEQYF	TGTGCCAGCAGCCGCAGGGCCGAAACTACCTACGAGCAGTACTTC
TRBD1	TRBJ2-1	TRBV10-3	CAISESGQEIYNEQFF	TGTGCCATCAGTGAGTCAGGACAGGAGATCTACAATGAGCAGTTCTTC
-	TRBJ2-7	TRBV6-1	CASSDLRGGSYEQYF	TGTGCCAGCAGTGATTTAAGGGGCGGATCCTACGAGCAGTACTTC
TRBD1	TRBJ1-5	TRBV4-1	CASSQADRDNQPQHF	TGCGCCAGCAGCCAAGCTGACAGGGACAATCAGCCCCAGCATTTT